The 25 T cell receptor beta chains below all came from one sample that was sequenced in a study of T cell responses to AZD1222 COVID-19 vaccine. TCRdb keeps only in-frame clones here, not all; method: immunoSEQ multiplex PCR. The table lists approximately 150,000 clones, roughly 90% of them singletons. Sequencing was performed on peripheral blood, taken on day 0 of AZD1222 vaccination. Receptors originate from an adult in good health.

The chain is built from TRBV6-1 and TRBJ2-7; 11 positions match TRBD1. Germline CDR1 MNHNS, CDR2 SASEGT. The CDR3 extends over 16 amino acids. V trimming: 3 bases; J trimming: 3 bases; junction bases outside the gene matches: 7. CDR3 amino acids: CASSEKGTGGVYEQYF. CDR3 in DNA: TGTGCCAGCAGTGAGAAAGGGACAGGGGGTGTCTACGAGCAGTACTTC.

The genes are TRBV29-1 and TRBJ1-2, with 8 bases matching TRBD1. The CDR3 has 12 amino acids. V trimming: 8 bases; J trimming: 7 bases; junction bases outside the gene matches: 9. Germline V gives CDR1 SQVTM, CDR2 ANQGSEA. As DNA, the CDR3 is TGCAGCACTTTTAGACAGGGGATTGGCTACACCTTC. Its translation is CSTFRQGIGYTF.

The rearrangement uses TRBV5-6 and TRBJ1-2; D is perhaps TRBD1 (5 bases). Trimming removed 1 base at V and 4 bases at J, with 17 bases between. CDR1 SGHDT and CDR2 YYEEEE come from the germline V gene. There are 16 residues in the CDR3. This chain's CDR3 is CASSLPRGRPGYGYTF. DNA of the CDR3: TGTGCCAGCAGCTTGCCTCGGGGACGGCCGGGCTATGGCTACACCTTC. The whole variable domain, filled in from reference TRBV5-6 and TRBJ1-2, reads DAGVTQSPTHLIKTRGQQVTLRCSPKSGHDTVSWYQQALGQGPQFIFQYYEEEERQRGNFPDRFSGHQFPNYSSELNVNALLLGDSALYLCASSLPRGRPGYGYTFGSGTRLTVV.

The chain recombines TRBV10-2 with TRBJ1-1, with TRBD1 identical over 9 bases. Germline V gene data show CDR1 as WSHSY and CDR2 as SAAADI. The ends lost 8 bases at V and 5 bases at J; junction bases unmatched: 9. The CDR3 is 14 residues long. CDR3 sequence: CASLSDRGATEAFF. In DNA form, the CDR3 reads TGCGCCAGCCTCTCTGACAGGGGGGCAACTGAAGCTTTCTTT.

The chain couples TRBV5-1 to TRBJ2-7; 13 positions match TRBD2. Germline V CDR1 and CDR2: SGHRS, YFSETQ. This CDR3 is 15 amino acids long. J lost 2 bases, V lost 6 bases, and 5 bases had no gene match. The CDR3 DNA is TGCGCCAGCAACCCAGGACTAGCGGGGGCCTACGAGCAGTACTTC. Translating it yields CASNPGLAGAYEQYF.

The table lists this clone with a count of one. The chain combines TRBV7-9 with TRBJ2-7; tentative D call: TRBD2 (6 bases). V was trimmed by 0 bases and J by 2 bases, leaving 14 bases between them. CDR1 and CDR2 (germline): SEHNR, FQNEAQ (reference sequence). The CDR3 spans 16 residues. CDR3 region: CASSLAVAGLPYEQYF. In nucleotides, the CDR3 is TGTGCCAGCAGCTTAGCGGTTGCGGGGCTCCCCTACGAGCAGTACTTC.

This chain uses TRBV27 with TRBJ1-2; D uncertain. Deletions cut 8 bases from V and 4 bases from J, with 17 bases between. Germline CDR1 reads MNHEY; CDR2 reads SMNVEV (reference sequence). The CDR3 has 14 amino acids. CDR3 DNA sequence: TGTGCCAGCGGGAGCCTCCGGGGAGGCTATGGCTACACCTTC. Amino acids: CASGSLRGGYGYTF.

J is TRBJ1-2 and V is TRBV27, with D tentatively TRBD1 (6 bases). Germline V gene sequence: CDR1 MNHEY, CDR2 SMNVEV (reference sequence). Deletions cut 3 bases from V and 2 bases from J, with 10 bases between. CDR3 length equals 14 residues. CDR3 in DNA: TGTGCCAGCAGTTTCGGACAGACAAACTATGGCTACACCTTC. Translated: CASSFGQTNYGYTF.

The chain carries TRBV7-2 and TRBJ1-3; D perhaps matches TRBD1 (6 bases). The CDR3 is 16 residues long. Trimming removed 1 base at V and 0 bases at J, with 10 bases between. Germline values: CDR1 SGHTA, CDR2 FQGNSA. The CDR3 reads CASSLDRAPSGNTIYF. The CDR3 DNA follows: TGTGCCAGCAGCTTAGACAGGGCCCCCTCTGGAAACACCATATATTTT. The whole variable domain, remainder taken from reference TRBV7-2 and TRBJ1-3, is GAGVSQSPSNKVTEKGKDVELRCDPISGHTALYWYRQSLGQGLEFLIYFQGNSAPDKSGLPSDRFSAERTGGSVSTLTIQRTQQEDSAVYLCASSLDRAPSGNTIYFGEGSWLTVV.

This clone occurred a few times. V usage is TRBV7-6 and J usage is TRBJ1-3; possibly TRBD1 for D (6 bases). CDR1 and CDR2 (germline): SGHVS, FNYEAQ. Trimming took 3 bases from V and 4 from J, leaving 16 bases between them. The CDR3 sequence is 16 residues long. The CDR3, as DNA: TGTGCCAGCAGCTTGTCCACAGGGTTTGCCGGAAACACCATATATTTT. This encodes CASSLSTGFAGNTIYF.

The chain uses TRBV28 and TRBJ2-1, with 7 bases matching TRBD2. The germline CDR1 and CDR2 sequences are MDHEN and SYDVKM. Germline trimming cut 7 bases from V and 9 bases from J; bases unmatched to any gene: 6. The CDR3 totals 12 residues. The CDR3 DNA reads TGTGCCAGCATCCTCGGGGGGAGTGAGCAGTTCTTC. Translation gives CASILGGSEQFF. The full variable domain, its missing parts supplied by reference TRBV28 and TRBJ2-1, is DVKVTQSSRYLVKRTGEKVFLECVQDMDHENMFWYRQDPGLGLRLIYFSYDVKMKEKGDIPEGYSVSREKKERFSLILESASTNQTSMYLCASILGGSEQFFGPGTRLTVL.

The rearrangement joins TRBV13 to TRBJ2-7; 7 nucleotides agree with TRBD1. There are 16 residues in the CDR3. The germline CDR1 and CDR2 sequences are PRHDT and FYEKMQ (reference sequence). The ends lost 4 bases at V and 4 bases at J; junction bases unmatched: 13. DNA of the CDR3: TGTGCCAGCAGCTCGACAGGGTTTCCCCCTTCTTACGAGCAGTACTTC. This gives the protein CASSSTGFPPSYEQYF.

The J gene is TRBJ1-6, the V gene TRBV6-6; D unresolved. The CDR3 consists of 17 residues. CDR1 is MNHNY, CDR2 SVGAGI, per germline (reference sequence). Between the trimmed V and J ends, which lost 5 bases and 7 bases, there was a span of 21 bases. Here the CDR3 reads CASSPKTGLPGNSPLHF. Here the CDR3 DNA reads TGTGCCAGCAGTCCTAAGACCGGACTTCCAGGCAATTCACCCCTCCACTTT.

This clone came up once. The chain couples TRBV5-1 to TRBJ2-5, with a tentative D call TRBD1 (5 bases). The CDR3 contains 15 residues. The ends were cut back, 9 bases at V and 2 bases at J, with 20 bases in the middle. The germline gives CDR1 SGHRS, CDR2 YFSETQ. This CDR3 reads CATTEQGVVQETQYF. The CDR3 DNA sequence: TGCGCCACCACTGAGCAAGGGGTCGTACAAGAGACCCAGTACTTC.

V usage is TRBV7-2 and J usage is TRBJ2-1; 8 bases are shared with TRBD2. This CDR3 contains 15 residues. Germline CDR1 is SGHTA and CDR2 is FQGNSA. The V segment lost 2 bases and the J segment 8 bases; nucleotides outside the gene matches: 8. In DNA form, the CDR3 reads TGTGCCAGCAGCTTAAGTCGCGGGGGGTTCTATGAGCAGTTCTTC. This gives the protein CASSLSRGGFYEQFF.

The chain has TRBV4-3 and TRBJ1-3; D is undetermined. Looked up from germline, CDR1 is LGHNA and CDR2 is YSLEER. V was trimmed by 3 bases and J by 0 bases, leaving 9 bases between them. This CDR3 is built from 15 residues. CDR3 protein: CASSQEGPSGNTIYF. DNA of the CDR3: TGCGCCAGCAGCCAGGAGGGCCCCTCTGGAAACACCATATATTTT.

The chain employs TRBV18 and TRBJ1-1; D is perhaps TRBD1 (5 bases). V lost 6 bases, J lost 0 bases, and 8 bases lay in between. Germline CDR1 KGHSH, CDR2 LQKENI. This CDR3 comprises 13 residues. CDR3 amino acids: CASSQGLNTEAFF. The CDR3, as DNA: TGTGCCAGCTCCCAGGGACTGAACACTGAAGCTTTCTTT.

This clone was picked up one time. This chain joins TRBV7-9 and TRBJ2-5; a weak D match, TRBD2 (6 bases). Trimming took 5 bases from V and 0 from J, leaving 13 bases between them. There are 15 residues in the CDR3. Germline V gene sequence: CDR1 SEHNR, CDR2 FQNEAQ (reference sequence). The CDR3 bases are TGTGCCAGCAGCCCACTTGGAGGGAACCAAGAGACCCAGTACTTC. Residues: CASSPLGGNQETQYF.

J is TRBJ2-2 and V is TRBV11-3, with D perhaps matching TRBD2 (8 bases). The CDR3 spans 18 residues. Trimming pared 0 bases from V and 6 bases from J, leaving 20 bases between. From germline, CDR1 is SGHNT and CDR2 YENEEA. CDR3 loop: CASSLDSGLARGPGELFF. DNA for the CDR3: TGTGCCAGCAGCTTAGACTCCGGACTAGCTAGGGGGCCCGGGGAGCTGTTTTTT.

This chain connects TRBV30 to TRBJ1-5, with TRBD1 as a possible D gene (5 bases). Germline loops: CDR1 GTSNPN, CDR2 SVGIG (reference sequence). The CDR3 is made up of 13 amino acids. The germline V and J ends were trimmed by 4 bases and 1 base, with 8 bases remaining between them. CDR3 in amino acids: CAWTGGSNQPQHF. CDR3 sequence (DNA): TGTGCCTGGACTGGGGGAAGCAATCAGCCCCAGCATTTT.

This clone appeared a single time. DNA for the CDR3: TGTGCCAGCAGCCGGTCGTGGGCCCTCGAGACCCAGTACTTC. Protein product: CASSRSWALETQYF. The rearrangement joins TRBV7-2 to TRBJ2-5; D gene unclear. The CDR3 sequence is 14 residues long. The V gene's germline CDR1 is SGHTA and CDR2 FQGNSA. Trimming pared 5 bases from V and 5 bases from J, leaving 15 bases between.

The gene calls are TRBV7-9 and TRBJ2-3, with 9 bases identical to TRBD2. The junction had 10 bases not matched to a gene; V was cut back by 5 bases and J by 1 base. CDR3 length: 17 amino acids. Germline V gene data show CDR1 as SEHNR and CDR2 as FQNEAQ (reference sequence). Written as DNA, the CDR3 is TGTGCCAGCAGCCAGGCCGATAGCGGGGGCGGCACAGATACGCAGTATTTT. This encodes CASSQADSGGGTDTQYF.

V and J are TRBV29-1 and TRBJ2-2; D remains unclear. CDR1 SQVTM and CDR2 ANQGSEA come from the germline V gene. This CDR3 contains 14 residues. Trimming pared 4 bases from V and 0 bases from J, leaving 9 bases between. The DNA for the CDR3 is TGCAGCGTTGCGCGTTCAGCGAACACCGGGGAGCTGTTTTTT. It codes for CSVARSANTGELFF.

V gene TRBV28 combines with J gene TRBJ1-2, with 7 bases aligning to TRBD1. The CDR3 contains 13 residues. Germline CDR1 MDHEN, CDR2 SYDVKM. With 2 bases clipped from V and 4 bases from J, the junction kept 1 base outside the gene matches. This CDR3 is CASSLGQVYGYTF. The DNA of the CDR3 is TGTGCCAGCAGTTTAGGACAGGTCTATGGCTACACCTTC.

This clone was recorded once. V usage is TRBV2 and J usage is TRBJ1-1, with D maybe TRBD1 (5 bases). The length of the CDR3 is 13 residues. Germline CDR1 SNHLY, CDR2 FYNNEI. Trimming cost V 4 bases and J 1 base, with 7 bases left between them. The CDR3 DNA reads as TGTGCCAGCAGTGCCGACAGGAACACTGAAGCTTTCTTT. This gives the protein CASSADRNTEAFF.